The next 2 T cell receptor beta chains were all read from a single sample in a study of T-cell reconstitution after alpha-beta-depleted transplantation in children. Unique molecular identifiers were used to barcode this TCRbeta library. MiXCR, run by TCRdb on the PCR reads, gives a single entry per CDR3 protein. The top ten clones hold 0.79% of a sample with approximately 630,000 distinct CDR3 sequences, approximately 14% of them seen once. The material was PBMCs, obtained before TCRalphabeta/CD19-depleted stem cell transplant. The receptors originated from a girl between 2 and 10 years old with congenital amegakaryocytic thrombocytopenia, due to receive a stem cell transplant.

This chain uses TRBV5-1 with TRBJ2-5; D is ambiguous. CDR1 is SGHRS and CDR2 is YFSETQ in the germline V gene. This CDR3 is built from 15 residues. V was shortened by 0 bases and J by 4 bases, with 13 bases between the two germline ends. For the CDR3, the DNA is TGCGCCAGCAGCTTGGAAGGACGACTGGGAGAGACCCAGTACTTC. It is translated as CASSLEGRLGETQYF.

The table lists this clonotype with many counts. The gene calls are TRBV2 and TRBJ1-2; D possibly corresponds to TRBD1 (6 bases). The germline V and J ends were trimmed by 2 bases and 8 bases, with 15 bases remaining between them. The CDR3 length is 14 residues. Germline CDR1 SNHLY, CDR2 FYNNEI. The CDR3 region is CASSERQGLKGYTF. In nucleotides, the CDR3 is TGTGCCAGCAGTGAAAGGCAGGGGCTAAAAGGCTACACCTTC.